A single sample is the source of the 12 T cell receptor beta chains below, sequenced in a study of T cells in Graves' hyperthyroidism and ophthalmopathy. The source material, RNA transcripts, was used to amplify TCR beta CDR3 regions. The study used the HTBI primer set for a first-round RT-PCR of the TCR CDR3. TCRdb analysed the multiplex PCR reads with MiXCR anew, one entry per CDR3 protein. In the table there are about 410,000 distinct CDR3 sequences, roughly 15% of which are singletons. Sequencing used blood. All receptors derive from a man younger than 30 with Graves' ophthalmopathy.

This clonotype was seen more than once but under ten times. The rearrangement links TRBV6-6 to TRBJ2-4; 7 nucleotides line up with TRBD1. V trimming: 0 bases; J trimming: 2 bases; junction bases outside the gene matches: 16. In germline, CDR1 is MNHNY, CDR2 SVGAGI (reference sequence). The CDR3 runs to 20 residues. The CDR3 spells CASSYSNTIDRVISKNIQYF. The DNA for the CDR3 is TGTGCCAGCAGTTACTCGAACACAATCGACAGGGTGATTTCCAAAAACATTCAGTACTTC.

This clonotype has at least ten counts. The V and J genes are TRBV12-3 or TRBV12-4 and TRBJ2-1, with 7 positions matching TRBD2. CDR3 length equals 15 residues. The J segment lost 2 bases and the V segment lost 6 bases, leaving 7 bases of the junction unmatched. The DNA for the CDR3 is TGTGCCAGCAGCGCCCTAGCGGCCCCCTACAATGAGCAGTTCTTC. Translated: CASSALAAPYNEQFF.

At least ten counts were recorded for this clonotype. The chain employs TRBV12-3 or TRBV12-4 and TRBJ1-2; TRBD1 agrees at 9 bases. This CDR3 comprises 14 residues. The junction had 2 bases not matched to a gene; V was cut back by 2 bases and J by 4 bases. The CDR3, as DNA: TGTGCCAGCAGTTTACTGGGACAGGGCTATGGCTACACCTTC. Encoded protein: CASSLLGQGYGYTF.

This clonotype has just a few counts. The chain carries TRBV6-5 and TRBJ2-7, with 12 bases matching TRBD2. Germline CDR1 reads MNHEY; CDR2 reads SVGAGI. Unmatched junction bases numbered 17, after V lost 4 bases and J lost 7 bases. This CDR3 is built from 18 residues. CDR3: CASSFLTGLAGGLGEQYF. As DNA, the CDR3 is TGTGCCAGCAGTTTCCTAACAGGGCTAGCGGGGGGGCTGGGGGAGCAGTACTTC.

This clonotype appeared many times. The chain recombines TRBV5-1 with TRBJ2-5; 8 positions match TRBD1. This CDR3 spans 16 amino acids. The trim removed 0 bases at V and 0 bases at J, leaving 4 bases unmatched. Germline lookup yields CDR1 SGHRS and CDR2 YFSETQ. The CDR3 sequence: CASSLGAGGHQETQYF. CDR3 nucleotides: TGCGCCAGCAGCTTGGGAGCAGGGGGCCACCAAGAGACCCAGTACTTC.

The genes are TRBV2 and TRBJ2-7; D is undetermined. Germline CDR1 is SNHLY and CDR2 is FYNNEI. With 4 bases removed from V and 2 bases from J, the gap between germline ends came to 18 bases. The CDR3 has 16 amino acids. CDR3: CASSAVVGFGTYEQYF. CDR3 sequence (DNA): TGTGCCAGCAGTGCGGTTGTAGGGTTTGGGACCTACGAGCAGTACTTC.

The V call is TRBV7-8, the J call TRBJ2-1, with D possibly TRBD2 on 6 matching bases. V was pared by 6 bases and J by 0 bases, with 12 bases between. CDR1 and CDR2 (germline): SGHVS, FQNEAQ. The CDR3 loop spans 15 amino acids. The CDR3 DNA sequence: TGTGCCAGCAGTGCAGCGGGCGTCTCCTACAATGAGCAGTTCTTC. Its translation: CASSAAGVSYNEQFF.

This clonotype was observed a few times. The chain joins TRBV14 to TRBJ2-6; D is unresolved. V lost 1 base, J lost 0 bases, and 16 bases lay in between. Germline lookup yields CDR1 SGHDN and CDR2 FVKESK. The CDR3 covers 19 residues. The CDR3 DNA follows: TGTGCCAGCAGCCAAGGCCGGGCCGCATCCCTCTCTGGGGCCAACGTCCTGACTTTC. Its protein is CASSQGRAASLSGANVLTF. Full variable domain (remainder filled in from reference TRBV14 and TRBJ2-6): EAGVTQFPSHSVIEKGQTVTLRCDPISGHDNLYWYRRVMGKEIKFLLHFVKESKQDESGMPNNRFLAERTGGTYSTLKVQPAELEDSGVYFCASSQGRAASLSGANVLTFGAGSRLTVL.

Only a few counts were recorded for this clonotype. CDR3 sequence reads: CASSRALDDEQYF. The CDR3 bases are TGTGCCAGCAGTCGAGCCCTTGACGACGAGCAGTACTTC. The chain couples TRBV7-9 to TRBJ2-7; the D is unclear. The V gene lost 6 bases and the J gene lost 5 bases, with 14 bases spanning the gap. The CDR3 has 13 residues. Germline CDR1 SEHNR, CDR2 FQNEAQ (reference sequence).

The sample holds many counts of this clonotype. J is TRBJ2-2 and V is TRBV7-9, with TRBD2 matching 7 bases. Looked up from germline, CDR1 is SEHNR and CDR2 is FQNEAQ (reference sequence). V dropped 5 bases and J dropped 7; count of bases not matched to a gene: 10. The CDR3 is 15 amino acids. The CDR3 loop reads CASSPTSAGGGELFF. DNA for the CDR3: TGTGCCAGCAGCCCTACTAGCGCTGGAGGCGGGGAGCTGTTTTTT.

This clonotype was detected ten times or more. The chain links TRBV11-3 to TRBJ1-1; 10 positions match TRBD1. The CDR3 runs 17 residues. V gave up 5 bases and J gave up 4 bases; unmatched junction bases: 13. Germline CDR1 reads SGHNT; CDR2 reads YENEEA. The CDR3 loop reads CASSLIWTGGTGTEAFF. The CDR3 DNA sequence: TGTGCCAGCAGCCTGATCTGGACAGGGGGAACGGGCACTGAAGCTTTCTTT.

This clonotype was detected ten times or more. The rearrangement joins TRBV5-1 to TRBJ2-1; 11 bases agree with TRBD2. This CDR3 has 19 amino acids. Trimming removed 2 bases from V and 2 bases from J; junction bases left unmatched: 12. Germline-derived CDR1 and CDR2 are SGHRS and YFSETQ. CDR3 in amino acids: CASSFTGLAGGNPYNEQFF. Here the CDR3 DNA reads TGCGCCAGCAGCTTCACAGGGCTAGCGGGAGGCAATCCCTACAATGAGCAGTTCTTC.